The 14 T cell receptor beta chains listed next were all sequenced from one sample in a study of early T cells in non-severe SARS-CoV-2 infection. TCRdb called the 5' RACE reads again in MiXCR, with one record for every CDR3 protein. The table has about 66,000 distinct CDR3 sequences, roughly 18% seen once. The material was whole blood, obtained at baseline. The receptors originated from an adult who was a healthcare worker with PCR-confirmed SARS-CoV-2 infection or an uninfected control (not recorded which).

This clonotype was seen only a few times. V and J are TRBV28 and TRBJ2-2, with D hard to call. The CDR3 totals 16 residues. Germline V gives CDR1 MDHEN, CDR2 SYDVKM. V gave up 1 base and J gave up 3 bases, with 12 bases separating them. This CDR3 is CASSLSPHFYTGELFF. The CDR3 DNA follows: TGTGCCAGCAGTTTATCCCCGCACTTTTACACCGGGGAGCTGTTTTTT.

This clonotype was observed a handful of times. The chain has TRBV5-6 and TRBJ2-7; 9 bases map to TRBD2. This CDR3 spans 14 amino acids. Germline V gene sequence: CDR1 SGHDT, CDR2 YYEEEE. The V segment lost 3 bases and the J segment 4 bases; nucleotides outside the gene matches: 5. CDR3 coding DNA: TGTGCCAGCAGCTCGACGACTAGCGGTTACGAGCAGTACTTC. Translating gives CASSSTTSGYEQYF.

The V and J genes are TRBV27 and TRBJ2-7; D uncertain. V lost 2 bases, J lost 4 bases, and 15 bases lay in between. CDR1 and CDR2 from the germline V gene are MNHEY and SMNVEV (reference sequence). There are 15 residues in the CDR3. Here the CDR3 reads CASSLGRVGVYEQYF. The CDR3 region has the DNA TGTGCCAGCAGTTTAGGTAGGGTTGGGGTTTACGAGCAGTACTTC.

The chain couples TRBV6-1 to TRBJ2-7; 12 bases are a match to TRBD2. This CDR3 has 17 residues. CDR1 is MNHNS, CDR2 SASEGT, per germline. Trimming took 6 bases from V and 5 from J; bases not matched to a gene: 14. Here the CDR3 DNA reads TGTGCCAGCAGCTTTACCCTGGGACTAGCGGGCCGGGACGAGCAGTACTTC. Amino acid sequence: CASSFTLGLAGRDEQYF.

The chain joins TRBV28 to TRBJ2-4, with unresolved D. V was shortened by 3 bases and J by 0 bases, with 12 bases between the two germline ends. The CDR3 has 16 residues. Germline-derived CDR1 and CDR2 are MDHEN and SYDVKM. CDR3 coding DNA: TGTGCCAGCAGTTTTTGGGTTGGCCTAGCCAAAAACATTCAGTACTTC. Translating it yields CASSFWVGLAKNIQYF.

CDR3 sequence (DNA): TGTGCCAGCAGCCAGTCTGAAACCCAGTACTTC. Translation: CASSQSETQYF. The V gene is TRBV14, the J gene TRBJ2-5; D gene ambiguous. The CDR3 is 11 residues long. V lost 3 bases and J lost 8, with 7 bases in between. CDR1 is SGHDN and CDR2 is FVKESK in the germline V gene.

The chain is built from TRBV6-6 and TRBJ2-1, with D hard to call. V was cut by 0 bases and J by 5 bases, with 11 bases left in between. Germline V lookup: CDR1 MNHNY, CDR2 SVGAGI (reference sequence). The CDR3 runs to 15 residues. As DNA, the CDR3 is TGTGCCAGCAGTTACTCGAATACCGGAAACAATGAGCAGTTCTTC. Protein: CASSYSNTGNNEQFF.

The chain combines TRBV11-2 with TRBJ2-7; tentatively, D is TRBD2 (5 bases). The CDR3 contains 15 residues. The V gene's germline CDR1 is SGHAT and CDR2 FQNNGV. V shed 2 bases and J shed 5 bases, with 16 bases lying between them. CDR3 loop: CASSLSGAPGDEQYF. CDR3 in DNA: TGTGCCAGCAGCTTATCCGGTGCCCCCGGGGACGAGCAGTACTTC.

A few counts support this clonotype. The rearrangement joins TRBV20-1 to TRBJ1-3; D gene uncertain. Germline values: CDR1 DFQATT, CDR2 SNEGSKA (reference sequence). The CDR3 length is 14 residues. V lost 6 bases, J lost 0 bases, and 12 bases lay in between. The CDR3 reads CSATGPNSGNTIYF. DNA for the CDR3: TGCAGTGCCACCGGGCCCAACTCTGGAAACACCATATATTTT.

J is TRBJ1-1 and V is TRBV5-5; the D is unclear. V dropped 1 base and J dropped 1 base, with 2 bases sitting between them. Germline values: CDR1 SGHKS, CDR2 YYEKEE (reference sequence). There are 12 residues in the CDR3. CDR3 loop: CASSLRNTEAFF. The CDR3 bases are TGTGCCAGCAGCTTGAGGAACACTGAAGCTTTCTTT.

The CDR3 loop reads CASRSGTPRRADTQYF. As DNA, the CDR3 is TGCGCCAGCAGATCCGGGACTCCGCGCAGGGCAGATACGCAGTATTTT. The chain uses TRBV10-2 and TRBJ2-3, with a weak D call TRBD2 (6 bases). Per the germline V gene, CDR1 is WSHSY and CDR2 is SAAADI. The ends were cut back, 6 bases at V and 4 bases at J, with 20 bases in the middle. The length of the CDR3 is 16 residues.

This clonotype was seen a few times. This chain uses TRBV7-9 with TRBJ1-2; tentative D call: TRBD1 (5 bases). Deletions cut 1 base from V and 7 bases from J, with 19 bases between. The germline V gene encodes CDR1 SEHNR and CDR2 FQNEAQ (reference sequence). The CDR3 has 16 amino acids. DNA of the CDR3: TGTGCCAGCAGCTTAGTTGGTTCACAGGCGATTTTTGGCTACACCTTC. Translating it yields CASSLVGSQAIFGYTF.

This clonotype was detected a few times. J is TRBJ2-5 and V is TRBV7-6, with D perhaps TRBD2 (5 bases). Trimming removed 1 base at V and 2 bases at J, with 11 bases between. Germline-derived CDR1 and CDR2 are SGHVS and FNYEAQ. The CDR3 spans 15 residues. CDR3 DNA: TGTGCCAGCAGCTTAGTCCCAGCGGAGCAAGAGACCCAGTACTTC. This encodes CASSLVPAEQETQYF.

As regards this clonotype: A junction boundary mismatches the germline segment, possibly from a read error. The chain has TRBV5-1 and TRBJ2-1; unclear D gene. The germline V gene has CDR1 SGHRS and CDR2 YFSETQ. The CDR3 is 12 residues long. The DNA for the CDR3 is TGCGCCAGCGGCTTGGGCTACAATGAGCAGTTCTTC. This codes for CASGLGYNEQFF.